This TCR beta chain stems from a study of blood T cell repertoires in COVID-19 (dated by TCRdb to the early 2020s). At the level of the whole study: Collaborator samples came from the United States, Italy and Spain and covered acute and convalescent phases of COVID-19. The repertoires were released in a freely available public database intended as a resource for research on the immune response to SARS-CoV-2. The dataset comprised deeply sampled blood TCRbeta repertoires from subjects exposed to, actively infected with, or recovered from COVID-19. Sample metadata almost always included a de-identified subject ID, COVID-19 status, age in years and sex. HLA class I and class II types, where available, came from metadata supplied by the sample provider rather than from assay-based typing. Samples came from the ongoing ImmuneRACE study (first 160 participants) plus 1,254 subjects from 6 global collaborators. The material from the prospective study consisted of cDNA or gDNA derived from T cells, B-cell-depleted T cells, or PBMCs.

Each collaborating institution followed its own protocols to collect whole blood in K2EDTA tubes. Collaborator samples were shipped for TCRbeta analysis as frozen whole blood, isolated PBMCs, or DNA extracted from either sample type. Overall results and qualifications from the work: Clinical and demographic metadata were provided uncurated, with the amount varying by source and participant.

The immunoSEQ Assay, a bias-controlled multiplex PCR, was used to amplify TCRbeta CDR3 regions from genomic DNA. Turning to the authors' computational methods: Nucleated cell counts per sample were estimated from amplification of reference gene primers within the assay. To quantify the absolute abundance of each unique TCRbeta CDR3 rearrangement, sequence reads were collapsed and filtered. For each sample, productive Simpson clonality was calculated by taking the square root of Simpson's diversity index across productive rearrangements. In TCRdb, the immuneACCESS table is reduced to in-frame sequences with V and J assigned. These tables do not hold every clone; where another copy was compared, an unresolved V gene accounts for under half, and the others remain unexplained. The D gene and trimming were derived from the DNA, and the V and J assignments and clone size from that table. Recorded for this sample are about 310,000 clones; roughly 90% of them occurred a single time. The top ten clonotypes cover roughly 2% of the sample.

A word on this clone: Its antigen is still unknown. Per-base quality was not reported, and no clone a single base away is much larger than it.

Taken from cysteine to phenylalanine, the CDR3 has 15 residues. Only the CDR3 DNA is retained, 45 bases long and in frame from the first base. From V the trimming removes 6 bases and from J it removes 0 bases, while the gene matches leave 7 bases of the junction unaccounted for. CDR1 and CDR2 are read off the germline V gene (reference sequence) as SEHNR and FQNEAQ. This receptor chain uses TRBV7-9 and TRBJ1-2; 7 bases in the junction line up with TRBD1. The clonotype was recovered from a man aged 18 to 29 with active or convalescent COVID-19. Material for sequencing was peripheral blood. CDR3 sequence: CASSRTGTANYGYTF. The nucleotides are TGTGCCAGCAGTCGAACCGGGACAGCTAACTATGGCTACACCTTC.